Here is one T cell receptor (beta chain) with its context. No antigen is known for it. The sample originates from a study of cytomegalovirus exposure and HLA in healthy donors. Whole-study context: The 110 or so validation repertoires used the same platform as the roughly 670 first-cohort repertoires, a later analysis reported.

J gave up 2 bases and V 1 base, and 3 bases lay outside the gene matches. This CDR3 is 16 amino acids long. Germline V lookup: CDR1 SEHNR, CDR2 FQNEAQ (reference sequence). Study-wide results and caveats: Researchers catalogued 160 or so TCR beta chains as cytomegalovirus-associated.

The protocol was immunoSEQ multiplex PCR, while the TCRdb copy is restricted to in-frame clones and leaves out a portion. The sample has 60,000 to 90,000 clones, around 85% seen once. The receptor was derived from a man aged 30 to 45 in good health and CMV-seronegative. The specimen sequenced was PBMCs. The V gene is TRBV7-9, the J gene TRBJ2-2; 8 bases line up with TRBD2. CDR3 protein: CASSLEGTRNTGELFF. In DNA, the CDR3 is TGTGCCAGCAGCTTAGAGGGGACTAGAAACACCGGGGAGCTGTTTTTT.